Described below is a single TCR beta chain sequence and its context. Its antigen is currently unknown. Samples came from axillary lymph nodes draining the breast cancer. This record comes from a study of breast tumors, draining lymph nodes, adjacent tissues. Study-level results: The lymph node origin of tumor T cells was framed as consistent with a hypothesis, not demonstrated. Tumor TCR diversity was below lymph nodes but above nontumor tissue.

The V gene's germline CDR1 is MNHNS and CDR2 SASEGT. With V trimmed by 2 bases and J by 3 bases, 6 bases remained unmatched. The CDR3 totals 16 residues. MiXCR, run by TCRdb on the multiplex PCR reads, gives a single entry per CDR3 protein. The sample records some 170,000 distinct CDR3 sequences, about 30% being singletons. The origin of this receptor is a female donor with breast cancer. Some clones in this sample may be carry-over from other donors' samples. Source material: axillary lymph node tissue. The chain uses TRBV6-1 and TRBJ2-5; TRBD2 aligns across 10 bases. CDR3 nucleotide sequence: TGTGCCAGCAGTGAACTAGCGGGAGCGAAGAAAGAGACCCAGTACTTC. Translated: CASSELAGAKKETQYF.